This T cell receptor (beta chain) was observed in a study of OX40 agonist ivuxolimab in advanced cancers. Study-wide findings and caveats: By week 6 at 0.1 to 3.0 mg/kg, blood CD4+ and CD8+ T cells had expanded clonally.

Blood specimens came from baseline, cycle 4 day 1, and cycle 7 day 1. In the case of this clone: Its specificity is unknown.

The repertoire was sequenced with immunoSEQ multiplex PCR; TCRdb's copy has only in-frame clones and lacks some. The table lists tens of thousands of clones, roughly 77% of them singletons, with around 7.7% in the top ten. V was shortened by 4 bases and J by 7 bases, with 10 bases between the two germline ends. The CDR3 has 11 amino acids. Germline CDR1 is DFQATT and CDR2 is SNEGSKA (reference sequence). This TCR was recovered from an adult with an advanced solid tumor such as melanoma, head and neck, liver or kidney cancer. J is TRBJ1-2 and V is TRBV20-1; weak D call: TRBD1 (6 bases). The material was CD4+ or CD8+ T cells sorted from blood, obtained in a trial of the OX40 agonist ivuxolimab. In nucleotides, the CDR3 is TGCAGTGCTAAACAGGGTCCTGGCTACACCTTC. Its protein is CSAKQGPGYTF.